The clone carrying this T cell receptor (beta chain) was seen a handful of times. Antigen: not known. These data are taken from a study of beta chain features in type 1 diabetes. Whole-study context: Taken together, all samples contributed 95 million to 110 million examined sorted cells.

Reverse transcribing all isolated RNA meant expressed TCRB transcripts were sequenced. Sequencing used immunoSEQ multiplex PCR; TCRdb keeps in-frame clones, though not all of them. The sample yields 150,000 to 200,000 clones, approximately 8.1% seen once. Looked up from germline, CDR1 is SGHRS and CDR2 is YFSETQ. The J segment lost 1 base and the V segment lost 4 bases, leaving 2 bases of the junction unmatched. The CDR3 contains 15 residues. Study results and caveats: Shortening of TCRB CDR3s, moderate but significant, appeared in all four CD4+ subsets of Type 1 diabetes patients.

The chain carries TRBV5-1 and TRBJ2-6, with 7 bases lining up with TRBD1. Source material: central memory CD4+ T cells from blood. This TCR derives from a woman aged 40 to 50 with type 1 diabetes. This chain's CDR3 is CASSQDRSGANVLTF. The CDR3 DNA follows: TGCGCCAGCAGCCAGGACAGGTCTGGGGCCAACGTCCTGACTTTC.